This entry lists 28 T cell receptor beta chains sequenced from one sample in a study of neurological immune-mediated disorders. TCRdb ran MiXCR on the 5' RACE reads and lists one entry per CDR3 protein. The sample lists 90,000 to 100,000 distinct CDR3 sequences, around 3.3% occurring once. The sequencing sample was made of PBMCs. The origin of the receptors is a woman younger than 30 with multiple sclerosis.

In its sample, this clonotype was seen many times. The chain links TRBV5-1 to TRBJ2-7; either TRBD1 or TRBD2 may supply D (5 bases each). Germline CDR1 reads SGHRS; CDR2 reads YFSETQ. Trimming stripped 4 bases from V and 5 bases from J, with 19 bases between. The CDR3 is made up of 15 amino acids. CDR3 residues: CASSEGTDTRNEQYF. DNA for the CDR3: TGCGCCAGCAGCGAGGGGACCGACACCAGGAACGAGCAGTACTTC.

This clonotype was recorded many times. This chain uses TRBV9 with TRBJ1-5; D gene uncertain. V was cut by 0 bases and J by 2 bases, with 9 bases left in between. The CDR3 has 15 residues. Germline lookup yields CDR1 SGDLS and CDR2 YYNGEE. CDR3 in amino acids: CASSVGSGGNQPQHF. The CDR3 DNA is TGTGCCAGCAGCGTAGGGTCTGGGGGCAATCAGCCCCAGCATTTT.

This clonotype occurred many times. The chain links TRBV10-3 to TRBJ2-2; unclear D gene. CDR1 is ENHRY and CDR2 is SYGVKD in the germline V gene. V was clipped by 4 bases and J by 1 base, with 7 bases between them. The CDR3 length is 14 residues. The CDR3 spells CAISVGGNTGELFF. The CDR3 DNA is TGTGCCATCAGTGTAGGTGGGAACACCGGGGAGCTGTTTTTT.

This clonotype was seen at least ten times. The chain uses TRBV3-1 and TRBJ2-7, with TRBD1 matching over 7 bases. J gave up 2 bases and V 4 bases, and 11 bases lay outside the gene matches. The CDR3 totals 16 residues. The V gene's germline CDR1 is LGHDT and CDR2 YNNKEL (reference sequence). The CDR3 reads CASSPYVGTVAYEQYF. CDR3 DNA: TGTGCCAGCAGCCCATATGTCGGGACAGTAGCCTACGAGCAGTACTTC.

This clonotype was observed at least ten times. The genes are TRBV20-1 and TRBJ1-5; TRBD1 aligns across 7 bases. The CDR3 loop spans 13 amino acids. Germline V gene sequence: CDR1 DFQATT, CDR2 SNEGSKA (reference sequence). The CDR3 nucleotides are TGCAGCGTCGAGACAGGGAGCAATCAGCCCCAGCATTTT. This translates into CSVETGSNQPQHF.

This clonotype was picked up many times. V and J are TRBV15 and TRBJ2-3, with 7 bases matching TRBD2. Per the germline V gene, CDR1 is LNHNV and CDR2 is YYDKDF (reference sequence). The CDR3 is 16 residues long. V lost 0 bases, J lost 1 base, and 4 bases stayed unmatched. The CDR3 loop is CATSRDNAGGTDTQYF. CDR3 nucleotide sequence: TGTGCCACCAGCAGAGATAACGCGGGGGGCACAGATACGCAGTATTTT.

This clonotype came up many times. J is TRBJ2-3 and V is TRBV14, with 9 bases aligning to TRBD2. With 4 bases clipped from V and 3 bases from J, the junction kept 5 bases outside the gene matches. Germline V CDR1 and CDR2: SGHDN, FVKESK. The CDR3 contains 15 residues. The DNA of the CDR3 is TGTGCCAGCAGCCCATCGACTAGCGGTACAGATACGCAGTATTTT. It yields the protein CASSPSTSGTDTQYF.

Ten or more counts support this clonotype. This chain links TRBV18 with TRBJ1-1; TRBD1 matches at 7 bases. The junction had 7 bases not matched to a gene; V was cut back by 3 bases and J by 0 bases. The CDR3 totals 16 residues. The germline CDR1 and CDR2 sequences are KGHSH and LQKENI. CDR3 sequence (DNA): TGTGCCAGCTCACCCTCGACAGGGTCAATGAACACTGAAGCTTTCTTT. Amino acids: CASSPSTGSMNTEAFF.

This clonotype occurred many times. The CDR3 DNA reads TGTGCCACCAGCGGAACAGGGGCACCTGAAGCTTTCTTT. It is translated as CATSGTGAPEAFF. The chain combines TRBV15 with TRBJ1-1, with TRBD1 matching over 7 bases. The CDR3 length is 13 residues. Germline V CDR1 and CDR2: LNHNV, YYDKDF (reference sequence). V was pared by 5 bases and J by 6 bases, with 6 bases of the junction left unmatched.

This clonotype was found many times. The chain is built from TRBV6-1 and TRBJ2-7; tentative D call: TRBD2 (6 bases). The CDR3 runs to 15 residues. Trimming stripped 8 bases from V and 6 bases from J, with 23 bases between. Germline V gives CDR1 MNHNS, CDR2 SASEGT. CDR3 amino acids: CASGARRAASSEQYF. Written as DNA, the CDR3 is TGTGCCAGCGGGGCAAGGAGGGCCGCTTCGAGCGAGCAGTACTTC.

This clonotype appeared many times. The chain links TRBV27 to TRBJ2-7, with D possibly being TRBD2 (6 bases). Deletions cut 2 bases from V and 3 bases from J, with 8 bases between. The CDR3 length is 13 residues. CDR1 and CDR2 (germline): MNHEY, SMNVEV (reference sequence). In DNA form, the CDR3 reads TGTGCCAGCAGTTTAGCCGGGGGCTACGAGCAGTACTTC. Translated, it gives CASSLAGGYEQYF.

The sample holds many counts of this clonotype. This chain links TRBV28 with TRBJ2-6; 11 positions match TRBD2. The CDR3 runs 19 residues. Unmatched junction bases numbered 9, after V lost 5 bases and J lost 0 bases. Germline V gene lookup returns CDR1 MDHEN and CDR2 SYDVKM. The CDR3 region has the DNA TGTGCCAGCAGTCCGCAAGGACTAGCGGGTTCCTCTGGGGCCAACGTCCTGACTTTC. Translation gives CASSPQGLAGSSGANVLTF. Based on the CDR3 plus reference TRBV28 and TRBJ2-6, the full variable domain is DVKVTQSSRYLVKRTGEKVFLECVQDMDHENMFWYRQDPGLGLRLIYFSYDVKMKEKGDIPEGYSVSREKKERFSLILESASTNQTSMYLCASSPQGLAGSSGANVLTFGAGSRLTVL.

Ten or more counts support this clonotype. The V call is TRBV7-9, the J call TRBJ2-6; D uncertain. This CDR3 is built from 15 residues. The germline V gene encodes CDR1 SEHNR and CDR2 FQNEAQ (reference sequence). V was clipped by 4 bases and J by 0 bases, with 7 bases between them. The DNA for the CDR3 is TGTGCCAGCAGCTCTCAAGACTCTGGGGCCAACGTCCTGACTTTC. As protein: CASSSQDSGANVLTF. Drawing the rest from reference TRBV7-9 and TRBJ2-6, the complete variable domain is DTGVSQNPRHKITKRGQNVTFRCDPISEHNRLYWYRQTLGQGPEFLTYFQNEAQLEKSRLLSDRFSAERPKGSFSTLEIQRTEQGDSAMYLCASSSQDSGANVLTFGAGSRLTVL.

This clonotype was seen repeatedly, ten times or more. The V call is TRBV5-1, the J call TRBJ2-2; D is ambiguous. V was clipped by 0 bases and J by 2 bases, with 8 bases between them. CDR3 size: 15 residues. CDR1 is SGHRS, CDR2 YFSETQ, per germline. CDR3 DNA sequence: TGCGCCAGCAGCTTGGCACAGAGAAACACCGGGGAGCTGTTTTTT. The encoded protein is CASSLAQRNTGELFF. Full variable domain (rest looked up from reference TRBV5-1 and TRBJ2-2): KAGVTQTPRYLIKTRGQQVTLSCSPISGHRSVSWYQQTPGQGLQFLFEYFSETQRNKGNFPGRFSGRQFSNSRSEMNVSTLELGDSALYLCASSLAQRNTGELFFGEGSRLTVL.

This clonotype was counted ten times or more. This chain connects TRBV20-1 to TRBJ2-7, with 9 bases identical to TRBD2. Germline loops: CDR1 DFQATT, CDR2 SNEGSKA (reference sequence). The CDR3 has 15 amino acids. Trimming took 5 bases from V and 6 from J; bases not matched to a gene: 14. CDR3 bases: TGCAGTGCTCCCCGGGGGGCGGGAGGGCCCGGCGAGCAGTACTTC. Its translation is CSAPRGAGGPGEQYF.

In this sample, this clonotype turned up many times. CDR3 nucleotides: TGTGCCAGCTCACCGAGCCCACCCACCGGGGAGCTGTTTTTT. This codes for CASSPSPPTGELFF. The rearrangement uses TRBV18 and TRBJ2-2; D gene uncertain. The CDR3 extends over 14 amino acids. Germline loops: CDR1 KGHSH, CDR2 LQKENI. Trimming left V 3 bases short and J 4 bases short, with 9 bases between.

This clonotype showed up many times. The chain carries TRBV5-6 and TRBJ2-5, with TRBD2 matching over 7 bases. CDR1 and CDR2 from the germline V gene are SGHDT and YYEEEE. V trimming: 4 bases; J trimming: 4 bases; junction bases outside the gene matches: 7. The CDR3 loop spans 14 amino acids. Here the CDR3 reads CASSQGGTGETQYF. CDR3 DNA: TGTGCCAGCAGCCAGGGAGGGACGGGAGAGACCCAGTACTTC.

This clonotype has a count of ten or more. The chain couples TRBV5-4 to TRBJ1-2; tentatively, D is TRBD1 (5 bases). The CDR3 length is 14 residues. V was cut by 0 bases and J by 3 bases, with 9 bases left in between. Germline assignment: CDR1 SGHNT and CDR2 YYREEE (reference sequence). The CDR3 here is CASSLGWGDYGYTF. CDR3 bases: TGTGCCAGCAGCTTGGGCTGGGGCGACTATGGCTACACCTTC.

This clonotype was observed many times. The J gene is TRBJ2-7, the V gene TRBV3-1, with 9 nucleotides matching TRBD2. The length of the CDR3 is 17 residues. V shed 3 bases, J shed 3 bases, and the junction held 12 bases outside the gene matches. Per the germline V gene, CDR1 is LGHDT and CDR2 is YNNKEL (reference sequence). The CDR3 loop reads CASSHRTSVAPDYEQYF. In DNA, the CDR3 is TGTGCCAGCAGCCACCGGACTAGCGTCGCACCAGACTACGAGCAGTACTTC.

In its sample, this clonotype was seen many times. As DNA, the CDR3 is TGCAGCGGGCGACAGGTGAACACTGAAGCTTTCTTT. It specifies CSGRQVNTEAFF. The chain has TRBV29-1 and TRBJ1-1, with D perhaps matching TRBD1 (6 bases). Trimming stripped 7 bases from V and 0 bases from J, with 9 bases between. Germline lookup yields CDR1 SQVTM and CDR2 ANQGSEA. This CDR3 is built from 12 residues.

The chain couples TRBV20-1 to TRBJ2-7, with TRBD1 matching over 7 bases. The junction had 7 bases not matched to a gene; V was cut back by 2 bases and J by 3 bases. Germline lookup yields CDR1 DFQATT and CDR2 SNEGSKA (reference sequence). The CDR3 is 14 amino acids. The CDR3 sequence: CSARTYRDSYEQYF. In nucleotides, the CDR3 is TGCAGTGCTAGAACTTACCGGGACAGCTACGAGCAGTACTTC.

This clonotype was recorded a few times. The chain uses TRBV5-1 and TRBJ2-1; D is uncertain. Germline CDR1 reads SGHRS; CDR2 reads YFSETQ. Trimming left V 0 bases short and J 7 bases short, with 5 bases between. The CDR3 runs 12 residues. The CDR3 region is CASSLDRNEQFF. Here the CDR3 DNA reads TGCGCCAGCAGCTTGGACCGAAATGAGCAGTTCTTC.

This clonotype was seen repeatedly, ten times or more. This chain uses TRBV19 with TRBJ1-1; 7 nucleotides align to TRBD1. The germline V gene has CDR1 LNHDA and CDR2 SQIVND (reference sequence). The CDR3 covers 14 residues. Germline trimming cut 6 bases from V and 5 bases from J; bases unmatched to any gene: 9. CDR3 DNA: TGTGCCAGTAGCAGGAGGGACAGAGGGACTGAAGCTTTCTTT. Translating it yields CASSRRDRGTEAFF.

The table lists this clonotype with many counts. CDR3 nucleotide sequence: TGCGCCAGCAGCCAAGTAGGCCTAGCGGGGGAGACCCAGTACTTC. Protein: CASSQVGLAGETQYF. The J gene is TRBJ2-5, the V gene TRBV4-1; TRBD2 aligns across 9 bases. This CDR3 is 15 amino acids long. Germline assignment: CDR1 MGHRA and CDR2 YSYEKL. Trimming removed 1 base from V and 5 bases from J; junction bases left unmatched: 5.

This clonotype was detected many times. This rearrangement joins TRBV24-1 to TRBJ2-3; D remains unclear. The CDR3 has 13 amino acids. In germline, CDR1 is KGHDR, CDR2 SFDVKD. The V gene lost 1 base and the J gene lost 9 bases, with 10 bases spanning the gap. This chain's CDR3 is CATSDFHGSTQYF. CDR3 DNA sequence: TGTGCCACCAGTGATTTTCACGGATCGACGCAGTATTTT.

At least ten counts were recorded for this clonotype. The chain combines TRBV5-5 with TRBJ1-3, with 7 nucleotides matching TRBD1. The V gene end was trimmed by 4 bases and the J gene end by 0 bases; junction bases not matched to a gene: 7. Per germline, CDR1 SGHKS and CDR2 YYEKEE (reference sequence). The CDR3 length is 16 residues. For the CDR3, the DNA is TGTGCCAGCAGCATTGACAGGGCCGTCTCTGGAAACACCATATATTTT. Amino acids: CASSIDRAVSGNTIYF.

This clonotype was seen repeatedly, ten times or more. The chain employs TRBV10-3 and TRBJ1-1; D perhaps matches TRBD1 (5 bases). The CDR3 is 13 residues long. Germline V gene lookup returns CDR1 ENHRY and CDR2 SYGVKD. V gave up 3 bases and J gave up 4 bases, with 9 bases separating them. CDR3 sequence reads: CAISDIGGTEAFF. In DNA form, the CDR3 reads TGTGCCATCAGTGATATTGGGGGCACTGAAGCTTTCTTT.

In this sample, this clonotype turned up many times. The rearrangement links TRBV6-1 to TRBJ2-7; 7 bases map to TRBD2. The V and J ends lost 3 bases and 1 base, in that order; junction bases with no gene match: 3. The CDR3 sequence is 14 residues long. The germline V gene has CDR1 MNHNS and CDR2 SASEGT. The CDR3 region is CASSERERSYEQYF. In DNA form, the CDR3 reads TGTGCCAGCAGTGAGCGGGAGCGGTCCTACGAGCAGTACTTC.